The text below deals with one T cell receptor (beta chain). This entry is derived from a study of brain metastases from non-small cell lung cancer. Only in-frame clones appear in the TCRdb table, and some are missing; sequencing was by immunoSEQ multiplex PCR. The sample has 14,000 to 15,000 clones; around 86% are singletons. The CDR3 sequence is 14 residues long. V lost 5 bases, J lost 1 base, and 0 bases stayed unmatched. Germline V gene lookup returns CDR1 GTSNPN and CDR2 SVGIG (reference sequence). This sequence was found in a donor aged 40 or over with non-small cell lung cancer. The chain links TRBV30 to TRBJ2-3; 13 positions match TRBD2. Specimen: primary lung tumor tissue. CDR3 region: CAWGLAGGTDTQYF. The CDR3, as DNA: TGTGCCTGGGGACTAGCGGGGGGCACAGATACGCAGTATTTT.